The 18 T cell receptor beta chains presented below share a single source sample, sequenced in a study of early T cells in non-severe SARS-CoV-2 infection listed by TCRdb under 2021. The library was prepared using 5' RACE. Sequencing instrument: NextSeq 500. TCRdb passed the public sequencing reads through fastp at Q25 and MiXCR, retaining productive beta sequences. Rows merge per CDR3 protein into single entries with the most common DNA and genes. For this sample the table gives about 64,000 distinct CDR3 sequences, of which around 20% were detected only once. Approximately 16% of the sample rests with the top ten. The specimen was whole blood, collected at baseline. The receptors originated from an adult who was a healthcare worker with PCR-confirmed SARS-CoV-2 infection or an uninfected control (not recorded which).

The chain combines TRBV30 with TRBJ1-6; D gene unclear. CDR1 is GTSNPN, CDR2 SVGIG, per germline (reference sequence). Trimming left V 0 bases short and J 8 bases short, with 11 bases between. This CDR3 has 14 amino acids. The CDR3 DNA follows: TGTGCCTGGAGTGTCTTAGTTCGCGATTCACCCCTCCACTTT. This sequence encodes CAWSVLVRDSPLHF.

The sample holds a few counts of this clonotype. CDR3 coding DNA: TGTGCCAGCAGCCCAATCCGGGGGCTCAACGAGCAGTACTTC. The encoded protein is CASSPIRGLNEQYF. The chain combines TRBV11-2 with TRBJ2-7, with D possibly called TRBD1 or TRBD2 (6 bases each). Germline V gives CDR1 SGHAT, CDR2 FQNNGV. The CDR3 runs to 14 residues. V gave up 5 bases and J gave up 5 bases, with 16 bases separating them.

The genes are TRBV10-3 and TRBJ2-2; D is perhaps TRBD1 (6 bases). V dropped 8 bases and J dropped 2 bases, with 12 bases sitting between them. CDR3 length equals 14 residues. Germline V gives CDR1 ENHRY, CDR2 SYGVKD. CDR3 in amino acids: CAIRKQGNTGELFF. The CDR3 DNA is TGTGCCATCCGGAAACAGGGTAACACCGGGGAGCTGTTTTTT.

This clonotype showed up just a few times. The J gene is TRBJ1-2, the V gene TRBV5-8; tentatively, D is TRBD1 (6 bases). The CDR3 extends over 13 amino acids. Germline CDR1 reads SGHTS; CDR2 reads YDEGEE. V dropped 2 bases and J dropped 6 bases, with 11 bases sitting between them. The CDR3 sequence: CASSFGGGNGYTF. CDR3 DNA: TGTGCCAGCAGCTTTGGTGGGGGCAATGGCTACACCTTC.

This clonotype was seen only a few times. The chain uses TRBV3-1 and TRBJ2-2, with TRBD2 as a possible D gene (6 bases). The germline V and J ends were trimmed by 8 bases and 6 bases, with 10 bases remaining between them. Germline V gives CDR1 LGHDT, CDR2 YNNKEL (reference sequence). The CDR3 extends over 12 amino acids. This chain's CDR3 is CASGLAAGELFF. The DNA of the CDR3 is TGTGCCAGCGGTTTAGCGGCCGGGGAGCTGTTTTTT.

This chain joins TRBV15 and TRBJ2-3; 10 nucleotides agree with TRBD1. V lost 2 bases and J lost 4; bases outside the gene matches: 12. This CDR3 is built from 18 residues. Germline V gives CDR1 LNHNV, CDR2 YYDKDF (reference sequence). CDR3 loop: CATSRNPQDRGLADTQYF. In DNA, the CDR3 is TGTGCCACCAGCAGAAATCCACAAGACAGGGGGCTTGCAGATACGCAGTATTTT.

This clonotype has a handful of counts. The chain has TRBV12-3 or TRBV12-4 and TRBJ2-5, with D perhaps TRBD2 (5 bases). Trimming shortened V by 7 bases and J by 7 bases, and 16 bases separated the two germline ends. There are 13 residues in the CDR3. The CDR3 DNA reads as TGTGCCAGCACTCAGAGGGCGGCGGGGACCCAGTACTTC. It codes for CASTQRAAGTQYF.

This clonotype was seen a few times. J is TRBJ2-1 and V is TRBV27; D possibly corresponds to TRBD1 (5 bases). This CDR3 comprises 15 residues. V was pared by 3 bases and J by 8 bases, with 17 bases between. CDR1 is MNHEY and CDR2 is SMNVEV in the germline V gene (reference sequence). CDR3 nucleotide sequence: TGTGCCAGCAGTTTCCTGAGAGACAGCACGGATGAGCAGTTCTTC. Residues: CASSFLRDSTDEQFF.

The chain has TRBV30 and TRBJ2-1; weak D call: TRBD2 (5 bases). V dropped 1 base and J dropped 0 bases, with 10 bases sitting between them. The CDR3 is 15 amino acids. CDR1 GTSNPN and CDR2 SVGIG come from the germline V gene (reference sequence). The CDR3 loop reads CAWSADYRSYNEQFF. CDR3 coding DNA: TGTGCCTGGAGTGCCGACTACCGCTCCTACAATGAGCAGTTCTTC.

The table lists this clonotype with many counts. The chain carries TRBV29-1 and TRBJ2-1, with no clear D. The CDR3 is 11 residues long. Germline loops: CDR1 SQVTM, CDR2 ANQGSEA. V was shortened by 1 base and J by 9 bases, with 7 bases between the two germline ends. CDR3 sequence: CSVEVGGEQFF. The CDR3 nucleotides read TGCAGCGTTGAAGTGGGCGGTGAGCAGTTCTTC.

This clonotype was seen ten or more times. The chain combines TRBV23-1 with TRBJ1-5; 7 bases fit TRBD1. TRBV23-1 qualifies as an ORF whose function is uncertain. The CDR3 loop spans 18 amino acids. V lost 2 bases and J lost 0; bases outside the gene matches: 10. CDR3 in amino acids: CASSQRTWDSHSNQPQHF. CDR3 sequence (DNA): TGCGCCAGCAGTCAACGAACCTGGGACAGTCATAGCAATCAGCCCCAGCATTTT.

This clonotype has ten or more counts. This rearrangement joins TRBV7-3 to TRBJ2-2; TRBD2 aligns across 7 bases. The V segment lost 6 bases and the J segment 6 bases; nucleotides outside the gene matches: 7. The CDR3 runs to 14 residues. Germline CDR1 SGHTA, CDR2 FQGTGA. CDR3 sequence (DNA): TGTGCCAGCAGGGCGGATGCGGGGGCCGGGGAGCTGTTTTTT. As protein: CASRADAGAGELFF.

This chain connects TRBV20-1 to TRBJ2-5, with no clear D. This CDR3 region has 14 residues. Trimming left V 6 bases short and J 2 bases short, with 16 bases between. Germline V CDR1 and CDR2: DFQATT, SNEGSKA (reference sequence). The DNA for the CDR3 is TGCAGTGCCGTTCTCCGACTGGGTCAAGAGACCCAGTACTTC. Amino acid sequence: CSAVLRLGQETQYF.

This clonotype has only a few counts. In nucleotides, the CDR3 is TGTGCCAGCAGCATAGGGCGGAACACTGAAGCTTTCTTT. It codes for CASSIGRNTEAFF. The chain joins TRBV5-6 to TRBJ1-1; D gene ambiguous. V was shortened by 4 bases and J by 1 base, with 8 bases between the two germline ends. The length of the CDR3 is 13 residues. CDR1 and CDR2 from the germline V gene are SGHDT and YYEEEE.

This clonotype turned up a few times. This chain connects TRBV15 to TRBJ2-6; D is tentatively TRBD1 or TRBD2 (6 bases each). Trimming removed 3 bases from V and 1 base from J, with 10 bases in between. The CDR3 sequence is 16 residues long. Germline CDR1 and CDR2: LNHNV and YYDKDF (reference sequence). The CDR3 region has the DNA TGTGCCACCAGCAGCGGGGGCGGGTCTGGGGCCAACGTCCTGACTTTC. This encodes CATSSGGGSGANVLTF.

The rearrangement uses TRBV5-1 and TRBJ2-7; D unclear. The CDR3 length is 14 residues. Trimming stripped 0 bases from V and 0 bases from J, with 7 bases between. CDR1 and CDR2 from the germline V gene are SGHRS and YFSETQ. The CDR3: CASSLEVTSYEQYF. The CDR3 DNA reads as TGCGCCAGCAGCTTGGAAGTCACCTCCTACGAGCAGTACTTC.

The V gene is TRBV30, the J gene TRBJ1-6; D gene ambiguous. V was shortened by 0 bases and J by 8 bases, with 5 bases between the two germline ends. Germline values: CDR1 GTSNPN, CDR2 SVGIG (reference sequence). The CDR3 has 12 amino acids. CDR3 sequence (DNA): TGTGCCTGGAGTGTACTGTATTCACCCCTCCACTTT. It translates to CAWSVLYSPLHF.

The V and J genes are TRBV6-6 and TRBJ2-3; D is ambiguous. The V end lost 2 bases, the J end lost 1 base, and 4 bases lay between the germline ends. This CDR3 comprises 13 residues. Germline loops: CDR1 MNHNY, CDR2 SVGAGI (reference sequence). CDR3 protein: CASSYIGTDTQYF. Here the CDR3 DNA reads TGTGCCAGCAGTTACATTGGCACAGATACGCAGTATTTT.